The clone carrying this TCR beta chain was observed once. The antigen is undetermined. Libraries of TCR beta came from quantitative 5'-RACE with molecular barcodes. A single record per CDR3 protein comes from TCRdb applying MiXCR to the 5' RACE reads. The sample carries 200,000 to 300,000 distinct CDR3 sequences, roughly 32% recorded once. The data are from a study of CD8 T cells in ankylosing spondylitis. Broader study findings: Reported data indicate significant enrichment of disease-linked clones within matched ankylosing spondylitis synovial fluid. Clones linked to the disease showed a CD8+ phenotype. They occurred at relatively low frequencies in peripheral blood. Characteristic of ankylosing spondylitis blood, it appeared, was a TCR beta motif comprising eight highly homologous variants.

The J segment lost 9 bases and the V segment lost 3 bases, leaving 9 bases of the junction unmatched. CDR1 and CDR2 (germline): MDHEN, SYDVKM. The CDR3 covers 15 residues. This TCR derives from a male donor with ankylosing spondylitis or in good health (not recorded which). The sequenced sample was blood, either unsorted or a sorted T cell fraction (not recorded which). This chain links TRBV28 with TRBJ2-1; 9 bases fit TRBD2. The CDR3 DNA follows: TGTGCCAGCAGTTTTCTTGCGGGGGGGCCGGGTGAGCAGTTCTTC. This codes for CASSFLAGGPGEQFF.